These 14 T cell receptor beta chains were sequenced from one sample in a study of T cell changes during pregnancy in multiple sclerosis. Produced via immunoSEQ multiplex PCR; TCRdb's table is partial and in-frame only. This sample has tens of thousands of clones, with 89% found just once. The material was CD8+ T cells from peripheral blood mononuclear cells, obtained in the third trimester of pregnancy. The receptors were sampled from a female donor with multiple sclerosis, enrolled in a pregnancy study.

This rearrangement joins TRBV30 to TRBJ2-2, with D tentatively TRBD2 (5 bases). Trimming pared 3 bases from V and 6 bases from J, leaving 8 bases between. The CDR3 is made up of 12 amino acids. The germline gives CDR1 GTSNPN, CDR2 SVGIG (reference sequence). Here the CDR3 reads CAWSRGSGELFF. CDR3 DNA sequence: TGTGCCTGGAGCCGGGGATCCGGGGAGCTGTTTTTT.

The V gene is TRBV30, the J gene TRBJ1-2; unclear D gene. The germline V gene encodes CDR1 GTSNPN and CDR2 SVGIG (reference sequence). This CDR3 region has 12 residues. Trimming cost V 4 bases and J 7 bases, with 13 bases left between them. DNA for the CDR3: TGTGCCTGGACCCATTACCCCGGTGGCTACACCTTC. The encoded protein is CAWTHYPGGYTF.

This sequence joins TRBV6-6 and TRBJ2-5; 8 bases are a match to TRBD2. CDR3 size: 15 residues. Germline V gene lookup returns CDR1 MNHNY and CDR2 SVGAGI (reference sequence). V was clipped by 10 bases and J by 3 bases; unmatched bases: 13. The CDR3 DNA reads as TGTGCCATCGCGGAGCAGCGGGGGTTTAAAGAGACCCAGTACTTC. Its translation: CAIAEQRGFKETQYF.

The CDR3 DNA is TGTGCCAGTAAGACACCGGGACAGGGACGAGAAAAACTGTTTTTT. Protein product: CASKTPGQGREKLFF. The chain has TRBV19 and TRBJ1-4; 9 bases match TRBD1. CDR3 length: 15 residues. With 7 bases clipped from V and 8 bases from J, the junction kept 11 bases outside the gene matches. Germline lookup yields CDR1 LNHDA and CDR2 SQIVND (reference sequence). Filled out from reference TRBV19 and TRBJ1-4, the complete variable domain reads DGGITQSPKYLFRKEGQNVTLSCEQNLNHDAMYWYRQDPGQGLRLIYYSQIVNDFQKGDIAEGYSVSREKKESFPLTVTSAQKNPTAFYLCASKTPGQGREKLFFGSGTQLSVL.

This clone was counted only a few times. The chain couples TRBV5-1 to TRBJ1-1, with 8 bases fitting TRBD1. V shed 4 bases, J shed 0 bases, and the junction held 2 bases outside the gene matches. Germline loops: CDR1 SGHRS, CDR2 YFSETQ. CDR3 length: 14 residues. The CDR3 loop reads CASSLDRVNTEAFF. CDR3 coding DNA: TGCGCCAGCAGCCTGGACAGGGTGAACACTGAAGCTTTCTTT. Full variable domain (outside the CDR3, taken from reference TRBV5-1 and TRBJ1-1): KAGVTQTPRYLIKTRGQQVTLSCSPISGHRSVSWYQQTPGQGLQFLFEYFSETQRNKGNFPGRFSGRQFSNSRSEMNVSTLELGDSALYLCASSLDRVNTEAFFGQGTRLTVV.

The chain is built from TRBV29-1 and TRBJ2-1; TRBD1 matches 9 bases. The germline CDR1 and CDR2 sequences are SQVTM and ANQGSEA. This CDR3 has 12 amino acids. Losses at the gene ends were 5 bases for V and 9 bases for J; bases not matched to a gene: 5. Here the CDR3 reads CSVRTGEIEQFF. The CDR3 DNA reads as TGCAGCGTTAGGACAGGGGAGATTGAGCAGTTCTTC.

This rearrangement joins TRBV27 to TRBJ2-3; TRBD2 aligns across 9 bases. Germline V gives CDR1 MNHEY, CDR2 SMNVEV (reference sequence). J lost 4 bases, V lost 4 bases, and 3 bases had no gene match. The CDR3 sequence is 14 residues long. The CDR3 loop reads CASSWVAGADTQYF. In nucleotides, the CDR3 is TGTGCCAGCAGTTGGGTAGCGGGGGCAGATACGCAGTATTTT.

The V call is TRBV27, the J call TRBJ1-1, with a tentative D call TRBD1 (6 bases). V lost 1 base to trimming and J lost 0 bases, with 9 bases between them. CDR1 and CDR2 from the germline V gene are MNHEY and SMNVEV (reference sequence). The CDR3 contains 15 residues. Here the CDR3 DNA reads TGTGCCAGCAGTTTATGGCAGGGGATGAACACTGAAGCTTTCTTT. The encoded protein is CASSLWQGMNTEAFF.

The chain joins TRBV5-4 to TRBJ2-7; TRBD2 agrees at 9 bases. CDR1 is SGHNT, CDR2 YYREEE, per germline (reference sequence). V shed 0 bases and J 5 bases; nucleotides not matched to a gene: 9. The CDR3 covers 16 residues. CDR3 bases: TGTGCCAGCAGCTTGGGGGGCGGGAGGGCCCTCCACGAGCAGTACTTC. Translation: CASSLGGGRALHEQYF.

The chain combines TRBV30 with TRBJ2-1; TRBD2 matches 7 bases. This CDR3 contains 13 residues. The germline V gene has CDR1 GTSNPN and CDR2 SVGIG (reference sequence). V trimming: 7 bases; J trimming: 10 bases; junction bases outside the gene matches: 13. This chain's CDR3 is CASHGEGPTEQFF. The CDR3, as DNA: TGTGCCTCCCACGGGGAGGGGCCGACGGAGCAGTTCTTC. Full variable domain (missing parts from reference TRBV30 and TRBJ2-1): SQTIHQWPATLVQPVGSPLSLECTVEGTSNPNLYWYRQAAGRGLQLLFYSVGIGQISSEVPQNLSASRPQDRQFILSSKKLLLSDSGFYLCASHGEGPTEQFFGPGTRLTVL.

This chain uses TRBV4-3 with TRBJ1-1; 10 bases are shared with TRBD1. J lost 7 bases, V lost 4 bases, and 15 bases had no gene match. This CDR3 is built from 17 residues. Per the germline V gene, CDR1 is LGHNA and CDR2 is YSLEER. The CDR3 sequence: CASSPSTTGTGVFEAFF. In nucleotides, the CDR3 is TGCGCCAGCAGCCCTTCAACCACCGGGACAGGGGTTTTTGAAGCTTTCTTT.

The chain employs TRBV19 and TRBJ2-5, with TRBD2 matching 9 bases. CDR3 length: 17 residues. After removal of 6 bases from V and 2 bases from J, the junction contained 13 bases not matched to a gene. The germline V gene has CDR1 LNHDA and CDR2 SQIVND (reference sequence). The chain's CDR3 is CASSRTPGLALQETQYF. The CDR3 nucleotides are TGTGCCAGTAGCAGAACCCCCGGACTAGCGTTGCAAGAGACCCAGTACTTC. Drawing the rest from reference TRBV19 and TRBJ2-5, the complete variable domain is DGGITQSPKYLFRKEGQNVTLSCEQNLNHDAMYWYRQDPGQGLRLIYYSQIVNDFQKGDIAEGYSVSREKKESFPLTVTSAQKNPTAFYLCASSRTPGLALQETQYFGPGTRLLVL.

The chain combines TRBV7-9 with TRBJ1-1; unclear D gene. Trimming removed 3 bases from V and 6 bases from J, with 8 bases in between. The CDR3 length is 12 residues. Germline V gene sequence: CDR1 SEHNR, CDR2 FQNEAQ (reference sequence). This CDR3 is CASSLELPEAFF. In nucleotides, the CDR3 is TGTGCCAGCAGCTTGGAGTTGCCTGAAGCTTTCTTT.

The CDR3 DNA is TGTGCCAGCAGTGCCGCCGGGGGCACAGATACGCAGTATTTT. Protein: CASSAAGGTDTQYF. V is TRBV25-1 and J is TRBJ2-3; weak D call: TRBD2 (5 bases). Germline-derived CDR1 and CDR2 are MGHDK and SYGVNS. The CDR3 runs to 14 residues. The germline V and J ends were trimmed by 4 bases and 1 base, with 9 bases remaining between them. The whole variable domain, filled in from reference TRBV25-1 and TRBJ2-3, reads EADIYQTPRYLVIGTGKKITLECSQTMGHDKMYWYQQDPGMELHLIHYSYGVNSTEKGDLSSESTVSRIRTEHFPLTLESARPSHTSQYLCASSAAGGTDTQYFGPGTRLTVL.